These 21 T cell receptor beta chains came from one sample sequenced in a study of T cells in Graves' hyperthyroidism and ophthalmopathy. Amplification of TCR beta CDR3 regions was performed using RNA transcripts as template. TCR CDR3 regions were first amplified by RT-PCR with HTBI primers. TCRdb re-analysed the multiplex PCR reads in MiXCR, keeping a single row per CDR3 protein. The sample yields roughly 740,000 distinct CDR3 sequences, roughly 17% seen once. The sequenced sample was blood. The source is a man aged 18 to 30 with Graves' hyperthyroidism.

In this sample, this clonotype turned up many times. The chain combines TRBV29-1 with TRBJ2-1, with 8 bases aligning to TRBD1. The CDR3 runs to 13 residues. J gave up 3 bases and V 8 bases, and 6 bases lay outside the gene matches. Germline V CDR1 and CDR2: SQVTM, ANQGSEA. This CDR3 reads CSSTGGLYNEQFF. For the CDR3, the DNA is TGCAGCTCAACAGGGGGTCTCTACAATGAGCAGTTCTTC.

This clonotype was recorded many times. The chain couples TRBV9 to TRBJ2-3; TRBD2 might be the D (5 bases). V gave up 0 bases and J gave up 5 bases, with 10 bases separating them. Germline CDR1 is SGDLS and CDR2 is YYNGEE. CDR3 length: 14 amino acids. CDR3 in amino acids: CASSVESGGDTQYF. CDR3 coding DNA: TGTGCCAGCAGCGTAGAAAGCGGTGGAGATACGCAGTATTTT. Variable domain in full (rest from reference TRBV9 and TRBJ2-3): DSGVTQTPKHLITATGQRVTLRCSPRSGDLSVYWYQQSLDQGLQFLIQYYNGEERAKGNILERFSAQQFPDLHSELNLSSLELGDSALYFCASSVESGGDTQYFGPGTRLTVL.

The chain uses TRBV5-5 and TRBJ1-2; D is ambiguous. Germline V gene lookup returns CDR1 SGHKS and CDR2 YYEKEE (reference sequence). Trimming took off 1 base at V and 3 bases at J, with 13 bases between the two ends. CDR3 length equals 15 residues. CDR3 sequence reads: CASSLRGLGYYGYTF. As DNA, the CDR3 is TGTGCCAGCAGCTTGAGAGGTTTAGGATACTATGGCTACACCTTC.

The genes are TRBV18 and TRBJ2-7, with D unclear. The V gene's germline CDR1 is KGHSH and CDR2 LQKENI. V was trimmed by 3 bases and J by 4 bases, leaving 13 bases between them. The CDR3 is 14 amino acids. CDR3 in amino acids: CASSPGSERYEQYF. DNA of the CDR3: TGTGCCAGCTCACCGGGCAGTGAACGGTACGAGCAGTACTTC. Supplemented by reference TRBV18 and TRBJ2-7, the full variable domain reads NAGVMQNPRHLVRRRGQEARLRCSPMKGHSHVYWYRQLPEEGLKFMVYLQKENIIDESGMPKERFSAEFPKEGPSILRIQQVVRGDSAAYFCASSPGSERYEQYFGPGTRLTVT.

The chain uses TRBV5-1 and TRBJ2-1, with D perhaps matching TRBD2 (6 bases). The CDR3 extends over 14 amino acids. Germline lookup yields CDR1 SGHRS and CDR2 YFSETQ. Trimming removed 2 bases at V and 7 bases at J, with 13 bases between. DNA of the CDR3: TGCGCCAGCAGCTTATCGGGACTCGAGAATGAGCAGTTCTTC. Protein: CASSLSGLENEQFF.

V usage is TRBV6-9 and J usage is TRBJ2-3; the D is unclear. CDR3 size: 14 residues. V lost 4 bases and J 1 base, leaving 9 bases between the germline ends. CDR1 and CDR2 (germline): MNHGY, SVAAGI. As DNA, the CDR3 is TGTGCCAGCAGTTTACTTCCCCGCACAGATACGCAGTATTTT. Protein sequence: CASSLLPRTDTQYF.

This clonotype was recorded many times. The rearrangement uses TRBV7-9 and TRBJ2-5; TRBD1 aligns across 9 bases. Germline V lookup: CDR1 SEHNR, CDR2 FQNEAQ (reference sequence). The CDR3 runs to 14 residues. V lost 4 bases and J lost 4; bases outside the gene matches: 4. The CDR3 DNA follows: TGTGCCAGCAGCTCAACGGACAGGGGAGAGACCCAGTACTTC. Translation: CASSSTDRGETQYF.

This clonotype was counted between two and nine times. V and J are TRBV5-1 and TRBJ2-3; D might be TRBD1 or TRBD2, each matching 5 bases. The ends were cut back, 2 bases at V and 1 base at J, with 17 bases in the middle. The germline V gene has CDR1 SGHRS and CDR2 YFSETQ. There are 17 residues in the CDR3. The CDR3 bases are TGCGCCAGCAGCTTTTTCTTCGGGACGAGGGGCACAGATACGCAGTATTTT. Translating gives CASSFFFGTRGTDTQYF.

V and J are TRBV5-1 and TRBJ2-3; TRBD2 matches at 10 bases. There are 17 residues in the CDR3. CDR1 is SGHRS and CDR2 is YFSETQ in the germline V gene. Germline trimming cut 0 bases from V and 4 bases from J; bases unmatched to any gene: 8. The CDR3 reads CASSLVLAGVSPDTQYF. The CDR3 DNA is TGCGCCAGCAGCTTGGTTCTAGCGGGAGTGAGTCCAGATACGCAGTATTTT.

This clonotype was observed many times. The chain recombines TRBV12-3 or TRBV12-4 with TRBJ2-1; 11 bases agree with TRBD1. With V trimmed by 6 bases and J by 12 bases, 10 bases remained unmatched. The CDR3 spans 14 residues. The CDR3 spells CASSLGTGGSRQFF. Written as DNA, the CDR3 is TGTGCCAGCAGCCTGGGGACAGGGGGGTCTAGGCAGTTCTTC.

The V and J genes are TRBV14 and TRBJ2-7, with D maybe TRBD1 (5 bases). V was shortened by 0 bases and J by 2 bases, with 8 bases between the two germline ends. The CDR3 length is 14 residues. Per the germline V gene, CDR1 is SGHDN and CDR2 is FVKESK. The chain's CDR3 is CASSQEVTAYEQYF. DNA for the CDR3: TGTGCCAGCAGCCAAGAAGTGACAGCCTACGAGCAGTACTTC.

The CDR3 nucleotides are TGCAGCGGTATCCTTGGACAGGGGGTGGGCGAGCAGTACTTC. It specifies CSGILGQGVGEQYF. This chain uses TRBV29-1 with TRBJ2-7; 10 bases agree with TRBD1. The ends lost 7 bases at V and 6 bases at J; junction bases unmatched: 12. Per germline, CDR1 SQVTM and CDR2 ANQGSEA. The CDR3 length is 14 residues.

The chain uses TRBV15 and TRBJ1-4; unclear D gene. This CDR3 is 13 amino acids long. Germline values: CDR1 LNHNV, CDR2 YYDKDF (reference sequence). Trimming removed 6 bases at V and 8 bases at J, with 13 bases between. CDR3 DNA: TGTGCCACCAGGGGCGGCCCGGGGGAAAAACTGTTTTTT. Translation: CATRGGPGEKLFF.

This clonotype was picked up many times. The chain carries TRBV12-3 or TRBV12-4 and TRBJ2-3; 8 bases line up with TRBD1. The CDR3 runs 14 residues. The V segment lost 5 bases and the J segment 3 bases; nucleotides outside the gene matches: 4. The CDR3 DNA follows: TGTGCCAGCAGTCCTGGACAGGGTACAGATACGCAGTATTTT. Amino acid sequence: CASSPGQGTDTQYF.

This chain joins TRBV18 and TRBJ1-1; possible D gene TRBD1, 5 bases. Germline V gene lookup returns CDR1 KGHSH and CDR2 LQKENI. The CDR3 loop spans 16 amino acids. Trimming stripped 2 bases from V and 6 bases from J, with 19 bases between. The CDR3 loop reads CASSPWAGRALPEAFF. The CDR3 DNA is TGTGCCAGCTCACCATGGGCGGGACGGGCACTCCCTGAAGCTTTCTTT.

This clonotype was picked up many times. CDR3 region: CASSPPNSNQPQHF. The CDR3 DNA reads as TGTGCCAGCTCACCACCGAATAGCAATCAGCCCCAGCATTTT. This chain connects TRBV18 to TRBJ1-5; D not certain. Deletions cut 0 bases from V and 0 bases from J, with 3 bases between. Germline V gene sequence: CDR1 KGHSH, CDR2 LQKENI. The CDR3 spans 14 residues.

This clonotype was seen ten or more times. The V call is TRBV7-9, the J call TRBJ2-7, with D uncertain. The CDR3 contains 16 residues. Trimming removed 4 bases at V and 2 bases at J, with 18 bases between. CDR1 and CDR2 (germline): SEHNR, FQNEAQ (reference sequence). The CDR3 DNA reads as TGTGCCAGCAGCTCCGGCTCCAGGCGTCAGACCTACGAGCAGTACTTC. Residues: CASSSGSRRQTYEQYF.

This clonotype was picked up a small number of times. This rearrangement joins TRBV24-1 to TRBJ2-2; D is unclear. V shed 2 bases and J shed 9 bases, with 12 bases lying between them. Germline-derived CDR1 and CDR2 are KGHDR and SFDVKD. The CDR3 contains 14 residues. CDR3 coding DNA: TGTGCCACCAGTGATTCTTGGCTAGGGAGGGAGCTGTTTTTT. Its protein product is CATSDSWLGRELFF.

This clonotype was recorded many times. The chain uses TRBV28 and TRBJ2-3; 9 positions match TRBD2. The junction had 6 bases not matched to a gene; V was cut back by 4 bases and J by 4 bases. Germline-derived CDR1 and CDR2 are MDHEN and SYDVKM. This CDR3 comprises 15 residues. CDR3 coding DNA: TGTGCCAGCAGTTCTCCCAGCGGGAGGTCAGATACGCAGTATTTT. Protein: CASSSPSGRSDTQYF.

The chain has TRBV28 and TRBJ1-2; TRBD1 aligns across 9 bases. Germline trimming cut 5 bases from V and 7 bases from J; bases unmatched to any gene: 11. This CDR3 has 15 residues. CDR1 is MDHEN and CDR2 is SYDVKM in the germline V gene. The CDR3 region has the DNA TGTGCCAGCAGTCTGCAACTGGACAGGGGCCGTGGCTACACCTTC. It translates to CASSLQLDRGRGYTF.

The chain carries TRBV7-9 and TRBJ2-7; D is possibly TRBD2 (5 bases). CDR1 is SEHNR, CDR2 FQNEAQ, per germline (reference sequence). The CDR3 contains 13 residues. Trimming cost V 5 bases and J 3 bases, with 11 bases left between them. The CDR3 reads CASSPRENYEQYF. In DNA form, the CDR3 reads TGTGCCAGCAGCCCCCGGGAAAACTACGAGCAGTACTTC.